What follows are 9 T cell receptor beta chains derived from one specimen sequenced in a study of blood T cell repertoires in COVID-19. Data came from immunoSEQ multiplex PCR; TCRdb stores just in-frame clones and leaves some out. The sample includes some 150,000 clones, about 83% seen only once; the top ten take more than 1.5%. The sample taken for sequencing was peripheral blood. The receptors come from a human donor in a cohort sampled during active COVID-19.

This chain joins TRBV19 and TRBJ2-7, with D perhaps matching TRBD2 (5 bases). Germline V gene lookup returns CDR1 LNHDA and CDR2 SQIVND (reference sequence). This CDR3 is 14 amino acids long. The V gene lost 3 bases and the J gene lost 9 bases, with 18 bases spanning the gap. The CDR3, as DNA: TGTGCCAGTAGTATTTTGCCAGGTATGCGGGCGCAGTACTTC. Translating it yields CASSILPGMRAQYF.

This clone was recorded a few times. The V and J genes are TRBV19 and TRBJ2-1; TRBD1 matches at 7 bases. Trimming cost V 5 bases and J 3 bases; bases outside gene matches: 4. Germline V gives CDR1 LNHDA, CDR2 SQIVND (reference sequence). This CDR3 region has 14 residues. The CDR3 here is CASSQQGIYNEQFF. The DNA of the CDR3 is TGTGCCAGTAGTCAACAGGGGATCTACAATGAGCAGTTCTTC.

The chain has TRBV3-1 (or the pseudogene TRBV3-2) and TRBJ1-5, with D possibly TRBD1 on 5 matching bases. The length of the CDR3 is 16 residues. The germline gives CDR1 LGHDT, CDR2 YNNKEL (reference sequence). Trimming cost V 2 bases and J 2 bases, with 13 bases left between them. In DNA form, the CDR3 reads TGTGCCAGCAGCCAACGGGGGTTAGAGGGCAATCAGCCCCAGCATTTT. It translates to CASSQRGLEGNQPQHF.

The chain employs TRBV11-1 and TRBJ2-7; 11 bases are shared with TRBD2. CDR1 is SGHAT and CDR2 is FQDESV in the germline V gene (reference sequence). This CDR3 spans 15 amino acids. V shed 5 bases and J 4 bases; nucleotides not matched to a gene: 7. This chain's CDR3 is CASSPGTSGTYEQYF. The CDR3, as DNA: TGTGCCAGCAGCCCCGGGACTAGCGGAACTTACGAGCAGTACTTC.

The chain couples TRBV20-1 to TRBJ2-7, with 7 bases that match TRBD1. CDR1 is DFQATT and CDR2 is SNEGSKA in the germline V gene (reference sequence). CDR3 length equals 14 residues. V shed 3 bases and J 3 bases; nucleotides not matched to a gene: 8. The CDR3 nucleotides are TGCAGTGCTAGTCAAGGGGGCCTCCTCTACGAGCAGTACTTC. Its protein product is CSASQGGLLYEQYF.

The genes are TRBV6-2 or TRBV6-3 and TRBJ2-1, with 7 bases identical to TRBD2. V trimming: 5 bases; J trimming: 12 bases; junction bases outside the gene matches: 4. Germline values: CDR1 MNHEY, CDR2 SVGEGT. The CDR3 contains 11 residues. CDR3 amino acids: CASSPSSGQFF. The CDR3 DNA is TGTGCCAGCAGTCCCTCTAGCGGGCAGTTCTTC.

This clone was detected a few times. The chain recombines TRBV4-1 with TRBJ2-7, with 10 nucleotides matching TRBD1. CDR1 is MGHRA, CDR2 YSYEKL, per germline. This CDR3 comprises 15 residues. V was pared by 2 bases and J by 3 bases, with 4 bases of the junction left unmatched. The CDR3 here is CASSQPGQGYYEQYF. In nucleotides, the CDR3 is TGCGCCAGCAGCCAACCGGGACAGGGGTACTACGAGCAGTACTTC.

V and J are TRBV6-5 and TRBJ1-5; D remains ambiguous. V lost 7 bases to trimming and J lost 4 bases, with 14 bases between them. Per the germline V gene, CDR1 is MNHEY and CDR2 is SVGAGI. The CDR3 is 14 residues long. The CDR3: CASILQTQNQPQHF. The CDR3 DNA reads TGTGCCAGCATCTTACAGACCCAAAATCAGCCCCAGCATTTT.

This clone is a singleton in its sample. This specimen includes other DNA sequences encoding the same CDR3. The chain uses TRBV11-2 and TRBJ2-6, with 8 positions matching TRBD1. CDR3 length equals 16 residues. Per the germline V gene, CDR1 is SGHAT and CDR2 is FQNNGV. Germline trimming cut 5 bases from V and 1 base from J; bases unmatched to any gene: 4. DNA for the CDR3: TGTGCCAGCAGCGAACGACAGGGGTCTGGGGCCAACGTCCTGACTTTC. This translates into CASSERQGSGANVLTF. Based on the CDR3 plus reference TRBV11-2 and TRBJ2-6, the full variable domain is EAGVAQSPRYKIIEKRQSVAFWCNPISGHATLYWYQQILGQGPKLLIQFQNNGVVDDSQLPKDRFSAERLKGVDSTLKIQPAKLEDSAVYLCASSERQGSGANVLTFGAGSRLTVL.